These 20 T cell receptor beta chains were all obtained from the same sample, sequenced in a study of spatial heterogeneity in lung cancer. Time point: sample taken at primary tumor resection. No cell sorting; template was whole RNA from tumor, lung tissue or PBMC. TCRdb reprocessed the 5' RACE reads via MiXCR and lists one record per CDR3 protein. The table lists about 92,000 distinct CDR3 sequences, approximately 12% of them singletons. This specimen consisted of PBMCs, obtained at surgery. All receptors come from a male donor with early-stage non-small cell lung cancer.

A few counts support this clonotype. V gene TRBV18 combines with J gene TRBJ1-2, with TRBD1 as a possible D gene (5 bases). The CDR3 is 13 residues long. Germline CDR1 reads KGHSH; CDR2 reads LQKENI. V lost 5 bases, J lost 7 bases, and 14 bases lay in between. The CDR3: CASSATGTLGYTF. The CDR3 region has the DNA TGTGCCAGCTCAGCTACCGGGACGCTTGGCTACACCTTC.

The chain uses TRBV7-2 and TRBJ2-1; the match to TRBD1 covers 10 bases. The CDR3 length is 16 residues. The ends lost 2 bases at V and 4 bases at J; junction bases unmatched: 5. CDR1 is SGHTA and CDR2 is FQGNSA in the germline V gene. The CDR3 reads CASSLTTGGAYNEQFF. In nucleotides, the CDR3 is TGTGCCAGCAGCTTAACGACAGGGGGCGCGTACAATGAGCAGTTCTTC. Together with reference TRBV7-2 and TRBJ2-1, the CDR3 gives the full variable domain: GAGVSQSPSNKVTEKGKDVELRCDPISGHTALYWYRQSLGQGLEFLIYFQGNSAPDKSGLPSDRFSAERTGGSVSTLTIQRTQQEDSAVYLCASSLTTGGAYNEQFFGPGTRLTVL.

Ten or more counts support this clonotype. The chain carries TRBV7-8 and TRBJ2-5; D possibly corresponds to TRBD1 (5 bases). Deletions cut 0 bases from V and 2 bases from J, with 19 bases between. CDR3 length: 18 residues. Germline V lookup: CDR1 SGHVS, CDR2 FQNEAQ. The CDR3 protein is CASSLAQVGQDRQETQYF. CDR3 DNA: TGTGCCAGCAGCTTAGCGCAAGTGGGGCAGGACCGGCAAGAGACCCAGTACTTC.

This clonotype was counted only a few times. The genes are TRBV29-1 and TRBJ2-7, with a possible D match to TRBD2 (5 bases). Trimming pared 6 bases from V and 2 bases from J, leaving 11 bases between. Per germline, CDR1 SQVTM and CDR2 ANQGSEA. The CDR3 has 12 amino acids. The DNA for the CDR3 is TGCAGCGTGGGCGACGGGACCTACGAGCAGTACTTC. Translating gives CSVGDGTYEQYF.

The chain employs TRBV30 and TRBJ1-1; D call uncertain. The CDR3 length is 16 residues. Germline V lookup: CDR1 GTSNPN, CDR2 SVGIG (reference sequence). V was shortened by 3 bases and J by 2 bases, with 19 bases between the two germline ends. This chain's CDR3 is CAWSNHRPGANTEAFF. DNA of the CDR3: TGTGCCTGGAGCAACCATCGACCGGGTGCTAACACTGAAGCTTTCTTT.

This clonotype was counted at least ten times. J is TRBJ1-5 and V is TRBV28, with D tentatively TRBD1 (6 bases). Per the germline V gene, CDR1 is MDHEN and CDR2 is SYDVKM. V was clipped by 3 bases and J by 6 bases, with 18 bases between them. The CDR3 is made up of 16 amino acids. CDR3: CASSFTGARIVQPQHF. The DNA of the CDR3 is TGTGCCAGCAGTTTCACGGGGGCACGGATTGTTCAGCCCCAGCATTTT.

The CDR3 is CASTPRGVYSGANVLTF. CDR3 coding DNA: TGTGCCAGCACCCCTAGAGGCGTATACTCTGGGGCCAACGTCCTGACTTTC. This rearrangement joins TRBV7-9 to TRBJ2-6; D call uncertain. With 7 bases removed from V and 0 bases from J, the gap between germline ends came to 16 bases. The CDR3 contains 17 residues. The germline gives CDR1 SEHNR, CDR2 FQNEAQ (reference sequence).

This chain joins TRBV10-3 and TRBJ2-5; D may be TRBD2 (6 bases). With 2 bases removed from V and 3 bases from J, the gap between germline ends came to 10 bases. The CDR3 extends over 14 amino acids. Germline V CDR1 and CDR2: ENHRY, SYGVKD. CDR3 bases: TGTGCCATCAGTGAGCTGCCTAGCGAAGAGACCCAGTACTTC. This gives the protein CAISELPSEETQYF.

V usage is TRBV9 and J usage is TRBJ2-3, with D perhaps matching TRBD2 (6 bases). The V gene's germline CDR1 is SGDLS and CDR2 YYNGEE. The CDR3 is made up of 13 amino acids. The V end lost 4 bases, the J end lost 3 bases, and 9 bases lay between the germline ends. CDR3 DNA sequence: TGTGCCAGCAGCCCTGGGGGGACAGATACGCAGTATTTT. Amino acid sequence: CASSPGGTDTQYF.

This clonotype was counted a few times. This CDR3 is CSVRAVRGPGEQYF. In DNA form, the CDR3 reads TGCAGCGTAAGAGCAGTCAGGGGCCCCGGCGAGCAGTACTTC. The chain recombines TRBV29-1 with TRBJ2-7; D may be TRBD1 (6 bases). CDR3 length equals 14 residues. V shed 6 bases and J shed 6 bases, with 21 bases lying between them. Germline CDR1 is SQVTM and CDR2 is ANQGSEA.

CDR3 DNA sequence: TGTGCCAGCACCCCCGGGACAGGGAGAGGCGAGCAGTACTTC. Protein product: CASTPGTGRGEQYF. The V gene is TRBV6-1, the J gene TRBJ2-7; 9 nucleotides agree with TRBD1. V dropped 7 bases and J dropped 6; count of bases not matched to a gene: 10. Germline CDR1 is MNHNS and CDR2 is SASEGT. This CDR3 has 14 amino acids.

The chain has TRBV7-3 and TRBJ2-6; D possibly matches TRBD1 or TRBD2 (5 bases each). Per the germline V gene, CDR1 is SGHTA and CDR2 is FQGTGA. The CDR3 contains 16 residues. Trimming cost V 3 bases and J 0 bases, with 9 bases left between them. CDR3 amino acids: CASSLGPNSGANVLTF. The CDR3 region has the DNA TGTGCCAGCAGCTTGGGACCGAACTCTGGGGCCAACGTCCTGACTTTC.

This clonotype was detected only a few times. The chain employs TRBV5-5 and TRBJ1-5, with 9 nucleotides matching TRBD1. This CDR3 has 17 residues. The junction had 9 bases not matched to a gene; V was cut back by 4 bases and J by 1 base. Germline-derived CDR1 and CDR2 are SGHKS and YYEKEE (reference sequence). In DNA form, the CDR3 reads TGTGCCAGCAGCACCACCGGGACAGGGAAAAGCAATCAGCCCCAGCATTTT. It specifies CASSTTGTGKSNQPQHF.

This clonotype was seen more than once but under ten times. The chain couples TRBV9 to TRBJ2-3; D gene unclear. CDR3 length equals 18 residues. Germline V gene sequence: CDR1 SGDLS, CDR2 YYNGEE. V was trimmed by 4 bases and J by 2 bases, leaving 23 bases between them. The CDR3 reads CASSKRPGAGRPTDTQYF. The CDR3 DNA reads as TGTGCCAGCAGCAAACGACCGGGCGCAGGACGACCCACAGATACGCAGTATTTT. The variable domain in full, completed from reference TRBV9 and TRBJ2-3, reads DSGVTQTPKHLITATGQRVTLRCSPRSGDLSVYWYQQSLDQGLQFLIQYYNGEERAKGNILERFSAQQFPDLHSELNLSSLELGDSALYFCASSKRPGAGRPTDTQYFGPGTRLTVL.

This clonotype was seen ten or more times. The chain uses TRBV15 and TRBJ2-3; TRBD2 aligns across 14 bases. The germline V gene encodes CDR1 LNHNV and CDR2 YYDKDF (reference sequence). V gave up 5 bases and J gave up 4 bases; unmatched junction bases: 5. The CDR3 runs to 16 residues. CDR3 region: CATSARLAGGADTQYF. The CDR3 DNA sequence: TGTGCCACCAGCGCCCGACTAGCGGGAGGGGCAGATACGCAGTATTTT.

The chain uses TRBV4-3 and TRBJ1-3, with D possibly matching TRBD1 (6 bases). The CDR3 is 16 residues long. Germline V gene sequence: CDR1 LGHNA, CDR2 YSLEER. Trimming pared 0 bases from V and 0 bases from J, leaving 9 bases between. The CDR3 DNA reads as TGCGCCAGCAGCCAAGAGAGGACAGCCTCTGGAAACACCATATATTTT. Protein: CASSQERTASGNTIYF.

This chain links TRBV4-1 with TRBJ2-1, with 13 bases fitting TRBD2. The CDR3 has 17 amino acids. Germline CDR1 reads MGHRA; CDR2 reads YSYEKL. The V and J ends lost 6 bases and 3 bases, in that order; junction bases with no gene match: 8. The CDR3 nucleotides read TGCGCCAGCAGTCCGGGACTAGCGGGAAGGAACTACAATGAGCAGTTCTTC. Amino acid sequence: CASSPGLAGRNYNEQFF.

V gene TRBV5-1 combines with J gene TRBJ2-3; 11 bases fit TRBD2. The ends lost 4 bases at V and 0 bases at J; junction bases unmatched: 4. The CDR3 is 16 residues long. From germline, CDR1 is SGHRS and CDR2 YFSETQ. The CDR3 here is CASSTSGGRSTDTQYF. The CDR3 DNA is TGCGCCAGCAGCACTAGCGGGGGCCGCAGCACAGATACGCAGTATTTT.

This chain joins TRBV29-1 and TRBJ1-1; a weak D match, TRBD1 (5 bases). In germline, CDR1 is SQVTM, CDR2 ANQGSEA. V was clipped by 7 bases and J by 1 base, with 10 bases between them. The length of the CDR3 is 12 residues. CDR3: CSAGHQNTEAFF. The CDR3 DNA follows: TGCAGCGCCGGACACCAGAACACTGAAGCTTTCTTT.

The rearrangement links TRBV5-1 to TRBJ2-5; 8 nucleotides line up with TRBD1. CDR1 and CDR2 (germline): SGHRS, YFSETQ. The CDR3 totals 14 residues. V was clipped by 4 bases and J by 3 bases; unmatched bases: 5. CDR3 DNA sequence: TGCGCCAGCAGCCCGGACAGGGCTGAAGAGACCCAGTACTTC. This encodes CASSPDRAEETQYF.